This T cell receptor beta chain came from a study of blood T cell repertoires in COVID-19. As for the study in general: Collection of acute and convalescent COVID-19 samples took place in the United States, Italy and Spain.

Germline CDR1 MRHNA, CDR2 SNTAGT. This CDR3 is 13 amino acids long. The V gene lost 10 bases and the J gene lost 3 bases, with 12 bases spanning the gap. Sequencing used immunoSEQ multiplex PCR; TCRdb keeps in-frame clones, though not all of them. The sample lists some 150,000 clones, around 87% occurring once. All enrollees were about 18 to 100 years old and from 20 to 30 US areas. The chain uses TRBV6-4 and TRBJ2-2; D is uncertain. The sequenced sample was PBMCs or T cells enriched from blood (not recorded which). The clonotype was recovered from a woman aged 25 to 45 with acute COVID-19. CDR3 DNA: TGTGCCACCAAAAATACGGACACCGGGGAGCTGTTTTTT. It translates to CATKNTDTGELFF.